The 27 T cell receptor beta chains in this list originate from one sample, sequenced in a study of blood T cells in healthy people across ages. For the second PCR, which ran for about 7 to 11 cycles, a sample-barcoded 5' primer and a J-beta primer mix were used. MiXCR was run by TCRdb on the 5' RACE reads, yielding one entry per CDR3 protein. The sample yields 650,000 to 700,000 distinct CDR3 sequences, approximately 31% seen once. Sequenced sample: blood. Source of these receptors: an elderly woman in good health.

The CDR3 protein is CASSYGGLAGGSYNEQFF. The DNA for the CDR3 is TGTGCCAGCAGCTACGGGGGACTAGCGGGAGGCAGCTACAATGAGCAGTTCTTC. The rearrangement joins TRBV7-9 to TRBJ2-1; TRBD2 agrees at 15 bases. The CDR3 runs to 18 residues. Looked up from germline, CDR1 is SEHNR and CDR2 is FQNEAQ (reference sequence). V was clipped by 4 bases and J by 3 bases; unmatched bases: 7.

CDR3 sequence (DNA): TGCAGTGCTAGAGGTGTATCCTACAATGAGCAGTTCTTC. Translated, it gives CSARGVSYNEQFF. This chain links TRBV20-1 with TRBJ2-1; D call uncertain. V lost 1 base, J lost 1 base, and 5 bases lay in between. This CDR3 is built from 13 residues. Germline values: CDR1 DFQATT, CDR2 SNEGSKA (reference sequence).

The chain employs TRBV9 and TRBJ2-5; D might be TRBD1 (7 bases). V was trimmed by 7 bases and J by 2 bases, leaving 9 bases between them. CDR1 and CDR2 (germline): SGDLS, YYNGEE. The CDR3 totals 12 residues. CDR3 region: CASAGQQETQYF. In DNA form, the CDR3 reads TGTGCCAGCGCGGGACAGCAAGAGACCCAGTACTTC.

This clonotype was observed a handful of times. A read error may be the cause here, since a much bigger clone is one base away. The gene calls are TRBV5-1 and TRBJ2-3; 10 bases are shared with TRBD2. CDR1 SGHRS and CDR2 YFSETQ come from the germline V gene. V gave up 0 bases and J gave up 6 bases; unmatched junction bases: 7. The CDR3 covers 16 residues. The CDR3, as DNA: TGCGCCAGCAGCTTGGACCAGCGGGGGGGCGGTGATACGCAGTATTTT. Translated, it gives CASSLDQRGGGDTQYF.

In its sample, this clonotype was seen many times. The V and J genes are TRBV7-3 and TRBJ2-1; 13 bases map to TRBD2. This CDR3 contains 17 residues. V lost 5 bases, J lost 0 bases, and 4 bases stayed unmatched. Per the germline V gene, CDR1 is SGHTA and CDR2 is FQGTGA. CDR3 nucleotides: TGTGCCAGCAGCCCGACTAGCGGGGGGAGCTCCTACAATGAGCAGTTCTTC. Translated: CASSPTSGGSSYNEQFF.

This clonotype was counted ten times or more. The CDR3 nucleotides read TGTGCCAGCAGCCTACGGACTAGCGGCACAGATACGCAGTATTTT. Protein: CASSLRTSGTDTQYF. The V gene is TRBV4-2, the J gene TRBJ2-3; 9 nucleotides match TRBD2. There are 15 residues in the CDR3. V shed 4 bases and J 1 base; nucleotides not matched to a gene: 3. Germline lookup yields CDR1 LGHNA and CDR2 YNFKEQ.

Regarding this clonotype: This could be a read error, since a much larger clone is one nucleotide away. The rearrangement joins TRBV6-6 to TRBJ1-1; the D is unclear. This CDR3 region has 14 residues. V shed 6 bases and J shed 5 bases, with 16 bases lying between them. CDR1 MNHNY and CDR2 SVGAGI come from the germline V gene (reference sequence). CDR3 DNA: TGTGCCAGCAGAGAGACGGACCTCGGAACTGAAGCTTTCTTT. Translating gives CASRETDLGTEAFF.

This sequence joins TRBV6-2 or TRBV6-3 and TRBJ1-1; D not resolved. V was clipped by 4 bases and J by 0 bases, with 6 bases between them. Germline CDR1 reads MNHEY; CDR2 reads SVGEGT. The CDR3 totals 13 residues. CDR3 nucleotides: TGTGCCAGCAGTTTTATAATGAACACTGAAGCTTTCTTT. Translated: CASSFIMNTEAFF.

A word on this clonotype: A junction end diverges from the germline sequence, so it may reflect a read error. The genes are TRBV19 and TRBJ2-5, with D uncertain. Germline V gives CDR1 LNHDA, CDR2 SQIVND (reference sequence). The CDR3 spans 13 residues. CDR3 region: CTSSIAHRTEQYF. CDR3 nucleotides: TGTACCAGTAGTATAGCCCACAGAACTGAACAGTACTTC.

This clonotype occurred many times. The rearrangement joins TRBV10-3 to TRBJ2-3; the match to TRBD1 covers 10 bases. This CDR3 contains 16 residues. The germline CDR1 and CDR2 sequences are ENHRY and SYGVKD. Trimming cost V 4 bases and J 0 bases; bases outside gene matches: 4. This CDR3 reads CAISAGQGSSTDTQYF. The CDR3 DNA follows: TGTGCCATCAGTGCGGGACAGGGGTCCAGCACAGATACGCAGTATTTT.

The CDR3 reads CASSDRTGPNQPQHF. The CDR3 region has the DNA TGTGCCAGCAGTGATAGAACAGGTCCCAATCAGCCCCAGCATTTT. This chain links TRBV6-1 with TRBJ1-5, with D perhaps matching TRBD1 (5 bases). Per germline, CDR1 MNHNS and CDR2 SASEGT. This CDR3 spans 15 amino acids. Trimming stripped 3 bases from V and 3 bases from J, with 12 bases between.

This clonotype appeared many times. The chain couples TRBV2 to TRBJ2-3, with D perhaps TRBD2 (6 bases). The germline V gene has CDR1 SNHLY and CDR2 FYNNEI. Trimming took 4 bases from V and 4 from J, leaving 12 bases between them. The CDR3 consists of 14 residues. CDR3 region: CASSASGESDTQYF. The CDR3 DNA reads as TGTGCCAGCAGTGCCTCGGGGGAATCAGATACGCAGTATTTT.

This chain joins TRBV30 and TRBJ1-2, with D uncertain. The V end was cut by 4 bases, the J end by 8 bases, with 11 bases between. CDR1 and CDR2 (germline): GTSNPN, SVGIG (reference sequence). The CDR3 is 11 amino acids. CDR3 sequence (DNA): TGTGCCTGGATGTCCACCTTAGGCTACACCTTC. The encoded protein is CAWMSTLGYTF.

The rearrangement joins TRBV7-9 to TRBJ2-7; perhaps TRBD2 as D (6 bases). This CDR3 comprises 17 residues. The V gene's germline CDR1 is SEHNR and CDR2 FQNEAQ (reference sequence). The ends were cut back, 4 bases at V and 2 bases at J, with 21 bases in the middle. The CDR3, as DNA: TGTGCCAGCAGCTCCGGTTTTATTGGAGGGAGGACCTACGAGCAGTACTTC. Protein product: CASSSGFIGGRTYEQYF.

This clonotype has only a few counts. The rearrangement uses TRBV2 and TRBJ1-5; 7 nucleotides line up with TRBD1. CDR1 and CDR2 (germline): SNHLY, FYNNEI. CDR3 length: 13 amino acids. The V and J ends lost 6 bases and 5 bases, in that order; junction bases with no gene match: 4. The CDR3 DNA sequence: TGTGCCAGCAGGGACACAGGGGATCAGCCCCAGCATTTT. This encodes CASRDTGDQPQHF.

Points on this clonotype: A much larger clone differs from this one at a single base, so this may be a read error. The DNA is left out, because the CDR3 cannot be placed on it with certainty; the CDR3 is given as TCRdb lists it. This CDR3 reads CSVAAGTGGNTDTRYF. The chain carries TRBV29-1 and TRBJ2-3; TRBD1 is taken as the D call from the table, unchecked against the DNA. A total of 16 residues make up the CDR3, ends included. The germline gives CDR1 SQVTM, CDR2 ANQGSEA.

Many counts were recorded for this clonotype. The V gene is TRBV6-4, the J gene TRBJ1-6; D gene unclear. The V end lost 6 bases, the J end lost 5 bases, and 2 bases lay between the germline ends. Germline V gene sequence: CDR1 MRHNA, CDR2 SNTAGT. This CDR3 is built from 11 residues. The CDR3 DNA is TGTGCCAGCAGGCATAATTCACCCCTCCACTTT. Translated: CASRHNSPLHF.

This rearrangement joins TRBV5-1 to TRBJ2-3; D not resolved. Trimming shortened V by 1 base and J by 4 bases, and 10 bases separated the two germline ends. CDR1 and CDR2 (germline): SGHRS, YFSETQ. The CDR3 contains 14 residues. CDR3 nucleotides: TGCGCCAGCAGCTTGAGTGGACGGCCAGATACGCAGTATTTT. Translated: CASSLSGRPDTQYF.

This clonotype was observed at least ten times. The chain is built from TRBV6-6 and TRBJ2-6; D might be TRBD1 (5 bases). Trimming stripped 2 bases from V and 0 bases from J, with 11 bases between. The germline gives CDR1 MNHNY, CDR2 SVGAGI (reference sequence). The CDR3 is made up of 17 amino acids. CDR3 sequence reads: CASSYETELSGANVLTF. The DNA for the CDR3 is TGTGCCAGCAGTTACGAGACAGAGCTCTCTGGGGCCAACGTCCTGACTTTC.

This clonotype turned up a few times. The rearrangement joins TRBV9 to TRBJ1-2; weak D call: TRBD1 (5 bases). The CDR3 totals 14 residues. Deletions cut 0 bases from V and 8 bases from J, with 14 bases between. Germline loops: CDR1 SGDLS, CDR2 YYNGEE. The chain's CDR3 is CASSVEDGTGGYTF. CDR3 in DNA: TGTGCCAGCAGCGTAGAGGATGGGACTGGAGGCTACACCTTC. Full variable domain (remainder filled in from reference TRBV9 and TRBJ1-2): DSGVTQTPKHLITATGQRVTLRCSPRSGDLSVYWYQQSLDQGLQFLIQYYNGEERAKGNILERFSAQQFPDLHSELNLSSLELGDSALYFCASSVEDGTGGYTFGSGTRLTVV.

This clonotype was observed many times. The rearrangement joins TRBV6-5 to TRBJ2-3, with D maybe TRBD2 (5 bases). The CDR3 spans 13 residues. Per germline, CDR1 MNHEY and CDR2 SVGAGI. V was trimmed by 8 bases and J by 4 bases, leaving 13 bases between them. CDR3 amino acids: CASGMRGSDTQYF. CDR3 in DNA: TGTGCCAGCGGTATGAGAGGGTCAGATACGCAGTATTTT.

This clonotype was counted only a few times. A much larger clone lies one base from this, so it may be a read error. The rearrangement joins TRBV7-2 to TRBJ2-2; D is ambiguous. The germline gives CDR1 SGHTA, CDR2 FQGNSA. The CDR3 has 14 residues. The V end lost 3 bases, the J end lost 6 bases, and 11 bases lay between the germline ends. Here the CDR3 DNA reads TGTGCCAGCAGCTTTACTTCGGACGCCGGGGAGCTGTTTTTT. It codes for CASSFTSDAGELFF.

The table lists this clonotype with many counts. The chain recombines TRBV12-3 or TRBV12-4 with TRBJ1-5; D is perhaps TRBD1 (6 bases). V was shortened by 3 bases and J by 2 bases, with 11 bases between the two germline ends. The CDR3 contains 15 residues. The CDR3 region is CASSFSAGGNQPQHF. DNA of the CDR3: TGTGCCAGCAGTTTTTCGGCAGGGGGCAATCAGCCCCAGCATTTT.

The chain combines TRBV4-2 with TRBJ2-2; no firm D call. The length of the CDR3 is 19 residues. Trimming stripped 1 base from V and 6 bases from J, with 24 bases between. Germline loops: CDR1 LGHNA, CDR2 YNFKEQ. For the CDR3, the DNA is TGTGCCAGCAGCCAAGCCCGGGTTGGAGCCCTTAGTGTAGCCGGGGAGCTGTTTTTT. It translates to CASSQARVGALSVAGELFF.

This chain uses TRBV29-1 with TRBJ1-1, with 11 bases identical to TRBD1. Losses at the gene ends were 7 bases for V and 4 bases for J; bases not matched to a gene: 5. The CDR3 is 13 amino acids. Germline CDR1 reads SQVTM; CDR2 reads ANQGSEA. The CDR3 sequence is CSGGQGGSTEAFF. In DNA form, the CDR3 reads TGCAGCGGGGGACAGGGGGGAAGCACTGAAGCTTTCTTT.

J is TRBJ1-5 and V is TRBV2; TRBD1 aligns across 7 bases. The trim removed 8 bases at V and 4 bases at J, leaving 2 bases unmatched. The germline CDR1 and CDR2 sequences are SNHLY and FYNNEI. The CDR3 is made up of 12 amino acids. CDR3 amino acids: CASQTGNQPQHF. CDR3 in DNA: TGTGCCAGCCAGACAGGGAATCAGCCCCAGCATTTT.

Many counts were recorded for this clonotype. The CDR3 is CAISEFLAGDNEQFF. The CDR3 DNA reads as TGTGCCATCAGTGAGTTCCTAGCGGGGGATAATGAGCAGTTCTTC. The chain employs TRBV10-3 and TRBJ2-1, with TRBD2 matching over 10 bases. CDR1 is ENHRY and CDR2 is SYGVKD in the germline V gene. J lost 7 bases, V lost 1 base, and 4 bases had no gene match. The CDR3 has 15 residues.